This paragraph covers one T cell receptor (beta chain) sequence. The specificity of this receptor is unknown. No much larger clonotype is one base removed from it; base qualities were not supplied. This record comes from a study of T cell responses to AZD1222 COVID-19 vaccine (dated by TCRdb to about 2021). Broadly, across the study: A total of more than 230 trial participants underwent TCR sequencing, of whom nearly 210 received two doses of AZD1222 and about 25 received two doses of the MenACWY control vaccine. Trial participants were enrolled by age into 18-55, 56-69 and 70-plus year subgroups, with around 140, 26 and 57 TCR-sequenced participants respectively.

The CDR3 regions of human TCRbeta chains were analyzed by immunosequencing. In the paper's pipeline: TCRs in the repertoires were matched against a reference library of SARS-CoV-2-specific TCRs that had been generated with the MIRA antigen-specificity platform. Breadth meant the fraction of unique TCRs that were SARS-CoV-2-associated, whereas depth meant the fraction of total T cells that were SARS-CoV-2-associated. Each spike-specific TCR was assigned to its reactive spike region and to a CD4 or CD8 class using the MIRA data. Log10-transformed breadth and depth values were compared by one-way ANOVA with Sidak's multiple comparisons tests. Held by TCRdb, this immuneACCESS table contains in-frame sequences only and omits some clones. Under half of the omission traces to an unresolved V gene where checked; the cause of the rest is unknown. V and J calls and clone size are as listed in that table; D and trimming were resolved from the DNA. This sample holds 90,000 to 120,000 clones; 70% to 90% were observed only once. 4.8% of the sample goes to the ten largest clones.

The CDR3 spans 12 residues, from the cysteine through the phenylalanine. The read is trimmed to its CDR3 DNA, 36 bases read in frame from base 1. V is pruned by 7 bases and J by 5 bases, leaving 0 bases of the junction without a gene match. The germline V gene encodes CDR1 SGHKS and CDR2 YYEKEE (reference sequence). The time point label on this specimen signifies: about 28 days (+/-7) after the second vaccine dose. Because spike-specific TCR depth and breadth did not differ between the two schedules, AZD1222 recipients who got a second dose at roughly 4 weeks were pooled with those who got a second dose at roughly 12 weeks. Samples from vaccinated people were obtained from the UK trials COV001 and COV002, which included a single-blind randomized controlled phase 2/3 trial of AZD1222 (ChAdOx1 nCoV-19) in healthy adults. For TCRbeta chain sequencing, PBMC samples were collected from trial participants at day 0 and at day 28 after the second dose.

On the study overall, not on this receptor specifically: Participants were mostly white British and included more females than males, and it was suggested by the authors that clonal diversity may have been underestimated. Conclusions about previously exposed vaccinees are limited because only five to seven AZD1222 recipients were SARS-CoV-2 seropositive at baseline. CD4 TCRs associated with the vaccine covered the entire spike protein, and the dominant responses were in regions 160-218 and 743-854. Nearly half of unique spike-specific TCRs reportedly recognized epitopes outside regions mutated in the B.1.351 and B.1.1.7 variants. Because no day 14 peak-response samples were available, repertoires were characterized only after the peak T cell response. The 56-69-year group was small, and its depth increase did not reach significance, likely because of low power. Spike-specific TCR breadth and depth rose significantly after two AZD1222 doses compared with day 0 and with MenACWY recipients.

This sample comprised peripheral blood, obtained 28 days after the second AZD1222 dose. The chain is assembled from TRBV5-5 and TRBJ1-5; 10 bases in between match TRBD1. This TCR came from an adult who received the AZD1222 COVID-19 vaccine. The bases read TGTGCCAGCGGACAGGGGGATCAGCCCCAGCATTTT. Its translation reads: CASGQGDQPQHF.